The rows below give T cell receptor beta chains drawn from one sample of a study of blood T cells in healthy people across ages. TCRdb reprocessed the 5' RACE reads via MiXCR and lists one record per CDR3 protein. Among 950,000 to 1,200,000 distinct CDR3 sequences, 35% to 45% were seen once, and the ten largest hold under 15%. The sequencing sample was made of blood. The receptors stem from a man aged 18 to 35 in good health. CDR3s include the opening cysteine and the closing phenylalanine or tryptophan. Each record gives: D gene, J gene, clone size, V gene, CDR3 protein. The D gene is left open where the match is weak. A clone size is listed for some rows: how often the clone was seen (once, few, many), or a class if it is expanded.

d_call: .
j_call: .
clone_size: .
v_call: TRBV12-3/TRBV12-4
cdr3_aa: CASSLQWAGSSYNEQYF

d_call: .
j_call: TRBJ1-5
clone_size: .
v_call: TRBV3-1
cdr3_aa: CASSRGEFNQPQHF

d_call: TRBD2
j_call: TRBJ2-4
clone_size: few
v_call: TRBV14
cdr3_aa: CASSQLHGTSGDGNIQYF

d_call: .
j_call: TRBJ2-5
clone_size: .
v_call: TRBV6-4
cdr3_aa: CASILGPQETQYF

d_call: .
j_call: TRBJ1-4
clone_size: .
v_call: TRBV6-5
cdr3_aa: CASSYSSIYPGEKLFF

d_call: .
j_call: TRBJ1-2
clone_size: .
v_call: TRBV5-1
cdr3_aa: CASSLVVFDYGYTF

d_call: .
j_call: TRBJ1-2
clone_size: .
v_call: TRBV12-3/TRBV12-4
cdr3_aa: CASSYGTLPNHGYTF

d_call: TRBD1
j_call: TRBJ1-3
clone_size: .
v_call: TRBV9
cdr3_aa: CASSVDTKGTGSVGNTIYF

d_call: TRBD2
j_call: TRBJ2-7
clone_size: .
v_call: TRBV28
cdr3_aa: CASQTGLAVNEQYF

d_call: .
j_call: TRBJ1-1
clone_size: few
v_call: TRBV20-1
cdr3_aa: CSARVTPLALTEAFF

d_call: TRBD1
j_call: TRBJ2-1
clone_size: .
v_call: TRBV2
cdr3_aa: CASSVDSTGGNEQFF

d_call: .
j_call: TRBJ1-1
clone_size: .
v_call: TRBV15
cdr3_aa: CATSRPSMGLTEAFF

d_call: .
j_call: TRBJ2-6
clone_size: few
v_call: TRBV4-3
cdr3_aa: CASSQDSFFAGANVLTF

d_call: TRBD2
j_call: TRBJ2-5
clone_size: many
v_call: TRBV10-3
cdr3_aa: CAITAGEQETQYF

d_call: TRBD2
j_call: TRBJ2-5
clone_size: .
v_call: TRBV24-1
cdr3_aa: CATSDNYRGDWETQYF

d_call: .
j_call: TRBJ1-2
clone_size: .
v_call: TRBV10-3
cdr3_aa: CAISEREGTSRGYTF

d_call: .
j_call: TRBJ1-2
clone_size: .
v_call: TRBV4-3
cdr3_aa: CASSQDRLGPNYGYTF

d_call: TRBD1
j_call: TRBJ2-5
clone_size: .
v_call: TRBV6-5
cdr3_aa: CASSYSPYGQGVETQYF

d_call: TRBD1
j_call: TRBJ2-1
clone_size: .
v_call: TRBV7-2
cdr3_aa: CASSLGQGARETQFF

d_call: TRBD1
j_call: TRBJ1-6
clone_size: .
v_call: TRBV20-1
cdr3_aa: CSAQGVNSYNSPLHF

d_call: .
j_call: TRBJ2-1
clone_size: .
v_call: TRBV19
cdr3_aa: CASSNQRGNEQFF

d_call: .
j_call: TRBJ1-1
clone_size: .
v_call: TRBV7-2
cdr3_aa: CASSSAGALAFF

d_call: TRBD2
j_call: TRBJ2-7
clone_size: few
v_call: TRBV12-3/TRBV12-4
cdr3_aa: CASSSGGVQYF

d_call: .
j_call: TRBJ2-7
clone_size: .
v_call: TRBV20-1
cdr3_aa: CSATSTDWLSSYEQYF

d_call: TRBD1
j_call: TRBJ1-1
clone_size: few
v_call: TRBV20-1
cdr3_aa: CSAPGQANTEAFF